This entry lists 27 T cell receptor beta chains sequenced from one sample in a study of CD8+ T cells in alopecia areata. Treatment indicated: oral pan-JAK inhibitor, 5-10 mg twice daily. cDNA serving as the sequencing template came from extracted, reverse transcribed RNA. Libraries were prepared by immunoSEQ multiplex PCR; TCRdb keeps only in-frame clonotypes and omits some of them. The sample comprises hundreds of thousands of clones, over 45% of which are singletons, and around 0.84% rests with the top ten. Sequencing used CD4+ T cells sorted from blood, obtained around week 53, from a patient treated with tofacitinib. These receptors came from a human donor with alopecia areata.

V and J are TRBV7-3 and TRBJ2-1, with 8 bases aligning to TRBD1. Losses at the gene ends were 5 bases for V and 9 bases for J; bases not matched to a gene: 9. Germline V gene lookup returns CDR1 SGHTA and CDR2 FQGTGA. CDR3 length: 14 residues. The CDR3 sequence: CASSPRDRLGEQFF. The CDR3 DNA follows: TGTGCCAGCAGCCCCCGGGACAGGTTGGGTGAGCAGTTCTTC.

This chain connects TRBV15 to TRBJ1-2; D not certain. The length of the CDR3 is 15 residues. The V gene lost 0 bases and the J gene lost 7 bases, with 15 bases spanning the gap. Germline V gene lookup returns CDR1 LNHNV and CDR2 YYDKDF (reference sequence). CDR3 bases: TGTGCCACCAGCAGAGATAGTCGAACAGAGGGTGGCTACACCTTC. Protein product: CATSRDSRTEGGYTF.

This clone has more than one count but fewer than ten. The genes are TRBV30 and TRBJ1-5, with 10 bases that match TRBD1. V lost 3 bases to trimming and J lost 5 bases; unmatched junction nucleotides: 7. This CDR3 has 15 amino acids. Looked up from germline, CDR1 is GTSNPN and CDR2 is SVGIG (reference sequence). CDR3 nucleotide sequence: TGTGCCTGGAGACCTTGGGGGACAGGGGATCAGCCCCAGCATTTT. Protein product: CAWRPWGTGDQPQHF.

CDR3 in amino acids: CASRSGLATYNEQFF. CDR3 sequence (DNA): TGTGCCAGCAGGTCGGGACTAGCCACCTACAATGAGCAGTTCTTC. This chain links TRBV5-4 with TRBJ2-1, with 9 bases identical to TRBD2. The CDR3 is 15 residues long. V was pared by 5 bases and J by 2 bases, with 5 bases of the junction left unmatched. Per germline, CDR1 SGHNT and CDR2 YYREEE (reference sequence).

This chain joins TRBV10-3 and TRBJ2-7; D remains unclear. CDR3 length: 14 amino acids. The V end was cut by 3 bases, the J end by 0 bases, with 9 bases between. Germline CDR1 and CDR2: ENHRY and SYGVKD. The CDR3 reads CAISERTASYEQYF. CDR3 DNA: TGTGCCATCAGTGAAAGAACAGCCTCCTACGAGCAGTACTTC.

The chain combines TRBV9 with TRBJ1-1; 8 bases match TRBD1. CDR3 length: 15 residues. The ends lost 3 bases at V and 6 bases at J; junction bases unmatched: 10. From germline, CDR1 is SGDLS and CDR2 YYNGEE. The CDR3 reads CASSDVKQGEAEAFF. The CDR3 region has the DNA TGTGCCAGCAGCGATGTAAAACAGGGGGAAGCTGAAGCTTTCTTT.

The V call is TRBV19, the J call TRBJ2-7; D remains unclear. Trimming took off 3 bases at V and 6 bases at J, with 12 bases between the two ends. Germline CDR1 reads LNHDA; CDR2 reads SQIVND (reference sequence). There are 13 residues in the CDR3. The CDR3 bases are TGTGCCAGTAGTATCAGAATACGACGCGAGCAGTACTTC. It translates to CASSIRIRREQYF.

The V gene is TRBV5-1, the J gene TRBJ2-2, with D perhaps TRBD2 (6 bases). V lost 3 bases and J lost 2, with 11 bases in between. The CDR3 is 15 amino acids. The germline gives CDR1 SGHRS, CDR2 YFSETQ. The CDR3, as DNA: TGCGCCAGCAGCTCCGGGAGTCTAAACACCGGGGAGCTGTTTTTT. Translating gives CASSSGSLNTGELFF.

This clone came up a few times. This chain uses TRBV29-1 with TRBJ2-2, with a tentative D call TRBD1 (5 bases). This CDR3 is 14 amino acids long. The ends were cut back, 6 bases at V and 0 bases at J, with 11 bases in the middle. Germline CDR1 and CDR2: SQVTM and ANQGSEA. The CDR3 DNA follows: TGCAGCGTCCAGGGTTTCCCGAACACCGGGGAGCTGTTTTTT. This codes for CSVQGFPNTGELFF.

The chain uses TRBV6-5 and TRBJ2-7; the match to TRBD1 covers 9 bases. With V trimmed by 6 bases and J by 0 bases, 3 bases remained unmatched. There are 14 residues in the CDR3. Per germline, CDR1 MNHEY and CDR2 SVGAGI. CDR3 DNA sequence: TGTGCCAGCAGCGGGGGACAGGGCTCCTACGAGCAGTACTTC. Its translation is CASSGGQGSYEQYF.

The chain combines TRBV14 with TRBJ1-2; D gene uncertain. Germline V gives CDR1 SGHDN, CDR2 FVKESK. The CDR3 covers 14 residues. The V and J ends lost 4 bases and 3 bases respectively, with 12 bases between them. CDR3 coding DNA: TGTGCCAGCAGCCCTCTGGGGAGGGACTATGGCTACACCTTC. Its protein is CASSPLGRDYGYTF.

This rearrangement joins TRBV29-1 to TRBJ1-3; unclear D gene. This CDR3 is built from 13 residues. Trimming stripped 7 bases from V and 2 bases from J, with 12 bases between. Germline assignment: CDR1 SQVTM and CDR2 ANQGSEA. CDR3 nucleotides: TGCAGCGCTGGCTGGGGTACTGGAAACACCATATATTTT. Translated, it gives CSAGWGTGNTIYF.

J is TRBJ1-1 and V is TRBV23-1, with TRBD1 as a possible D gene (6 bases). TRBV23-1 is recorded as an ORF, its role being uncertain. V was shortened by 0 bases and J by 4 bases, with 12 bases between the two germline ends. This CDR3 spans 15 amino acids. The CDR3 DNA follows: TGCGCCAGCAGTCAATCGCATCGGGGGCCCACTGAAGCTTTCTTT. Amino acid sequence: CASSQSHRGPTEAFF.

The V and J genes are TRBV25-1 and TRBJ1-1, with 10 nucleotides matching TRBD1. Germline V gene data show CDR1 as MGHDK and CDR2 as SYGVNS. The V segment lost 5 bases and the J segment 5 bases; nucleotides outside the gene matches: 17. The CDR3 has 18 residues. The CDR3 protein is CASSPHSGQGTTATEAFF. Written as DNA, the CDR3 is TGTGCCAGCAGTCCTCACTCGGGACAGGGGACCACGGCTACTGAAGCTTTCTTT. Filled out from reference TRBV25-1 and TRBJ1-1, the complete variable domain reads EADIYQTPRYLVIGTGKKITLECSQTMGHDKMYWYQQDPGMELHLIHYSYGVNSTEKGDLSSESTVSRIRTEHFPLTLESARPSHTSQYLCASSPHSGQGTTATEAFFGQGTRLTVV.

This clone was seen only a few times. The V gene is TRBV7-9, the J gene TRBJ1-1, with TRBD1 identical over 7 bases. The germline V gene encodes CDR1 SEHNR and CDR2 FQNEAQ (reference sequence). This CDR3 is built from 16 residues. Germline trimming cut 7 bases from V and 1 base from J; bases unmatched to any gene: 12. The CDR3 DNA sequence: TGTGCCAGCATAAGGGGGCAGGCCGCAGAGAACACTGAAGCTTTCTTT. Translation gives CASIRGQAAENTEAFF.

The rearrangement joins TRBV30 to TRBJ1-5, with no clear D. Trimming removed 4 bases from V and 4 bases from J, with 14 bases in between. The V gene's germline CDR1 is GTSNPN and CDR2 SVGIG (reference sequence). The CDR3 length is 14 residues. CDR3 coding DNA: TGTGCCTGGAACCCAGCTCGGGCGAATCAGCCCCAGCATTTT. Translating gives CAWNPARANQPQHF.

The chain has TRBV30 and TRBJ2-7; D perhaps matches TRBD1 (5 bases). This CDR3 comprises 14 residues. The germline CDR1 and CDR2 sequences are GTSNPN and SVGIG (reference sequence). The V and J ends lost 3 bases and 5 bases respectively, with 17 bases between them. CDR3 bases: TGTGCCTGGAGCGCAGGGTTGTGGGTCCACGAGCAGTACTTC. Translated: CAWSAGLWVHEQYF.

In its sample, this clone was seen a few times. The gene calls are TRBV29-1 and TRBJ2-2; tentative D call: TRBD2 (6 bases). With 6 bases removed from V and 1 base from J, the gap between germline ends came to 12 bases. The CDR3 runs to 14 residues. From germline, CDR1 is SQVTM and CDR2 ANQGSEA. Written as DNA, the CDR3 is TGCAGCGTAAAGGGACTTAGGAACACCGGGGAGCTGTTTTTT. Its protein is CSVKGLRNTGELFF.

CDR3 DNA sequence: TGTGCCTGGAGGACAGGCGCCCTACGAAGGCAGTACTTC. Translated: CAWRTGALRRQYF. This chain links TRBV30 with TRBJ2-7; D might be TRBD1 (6 bases). The CDR3 contains 13 residues. Germline lookup yields CDR1 GTSNPN and CDR2 SVGIG (reference sequence). V was pared by 3 bases and J by 9 bases, with 18 bases between.

The rearrangement uses TRBV13 and TRBJ2-1; D gene unclear. CDR3 length: 12 residues. Germline loops: CDR1 PRHDT, CDR2 FYEKMQ (reference sequence). Trimming took 7 bases from V and 4 from J, leaving 8 bases between them. The CDR3 DNA reads TGTGCCAGCACCCTGGGGTACAATGAGCAGTTCTTC. Its translation: CASTLGYNEQFF. The full variable domain, with the rest looked up from reference TRBV13 and TRBJ2-1, is AAGVIQSPRHLIKEKRETATLKCYPIPRHDTVYWYQQGPGQDPQFLISFYEKMQSDKGSIPDRFSAQQFSDYHSELNMSSLELGDSALYFCASTLGYNEQFFGPGTRLTVL.

The chain uses TRBV5-4 and TRBJ2-7; 7 bases are shared with TRBD1. Germline V lookup: CDR1 SGHNT, CDR2 YYREEE (reference sequence). The CDR3 is 14 amino acids. After removal of 3 bases from V and 1 base from J, the junction contained 4 bases not matched to a gene. The CDR3 sequence is CASSSNRGSYEQYF. The CDR3 coding sequence is TGTGCCAGCAGCTCAAACAGGGGTTCCTACGAGCAGTACTTC.

The chain is built from TRBV7-8 and TRBJ2-7, with TRBD2 matching over 7 bases. The CDR3 totals 16 residues. V was pared by 2 bases and J by 3 bases, with 10 bases of the junction left unmatched. Germline-derived CDR1 and CDR2 are SGHVS and FQNEAQ. This CDR3 is CASSLWGGSKVYEQYF. The CDR3 DNA is TGTGCCAGCAGCTTATGGGGAGGGAGCAAGGTCTACGAGCAGTACTTC. The whole variable domain, remainder taken from reference TRBV7-8 and TRBJ2-7, is GAGVSQSPRYKVAKRGQDVALRCDPISGHVSLFWYQQALGQGPEFLTYFQNEAQLDKSGLPSDRFFAERPEGSVSTLKIQRTQQEDSAVYLCASSLWGGSKVYEQYFGPGTRLTVT.

This chain links TRBV27 with TRBJ2-7; 11 bases fit TRBD1. Trimming took 5 bases from V and 3 from J; bases not matched to a gene: 6. The CDR3 totals 15 residues. Germline V lookup: CDR1 MNHEY, CDR2 SMNVEV (reference sequence). This chain's CDR3 is CASSPSGTGGYEQYF. The CDR3 coding sequence is TGTGCCAGCAGTCCCTCGGGGACAGGGGGCTACGAGCAGTACTTC.

This rearrangement joins TRBV29-1 to TRBJ2-1; the match to TRBD2 covers 10 bases. The J segment lost 4 bases and the V segment lost 6 bases, leaving 6 bases of the junction unmatched. The length of the CDR3 is 14 residues. The V gene's germline CDR1 is SQVTM and CDR2 ANQGSEA. CDR3 sequence (DNA): TGCAGCGTGCCAGCTAGCGGGGGTTACAATGAGCAGTTCTTC. Protein product: CSVPASGGYNEQFF.

The chain is built from TRBV5-1 and TRBJ1-1; 10 nucleotides align to TRBD1. V lost 3 bases, J lost 3 bases, and 11 bases stayed unmatched. CDR3 length equals 17 residues. Looked up from germline, CDR1 is SGHRS and CDR2 is YFSETQ. Written as DNA, the CDR3 is TGCGCCAGCAGCTCCGGGACAGGGGCCCCCCGGTACACTGAAGCTTTCTTT. It is translated as CASSSGTGAPRYTEAFF.

The chain combines TRBV27 with TRBJ2-7; a possible D gene is TRBD1 (6 bases). This CDR3 comprises 14 residues. Germline CDR1 is MNHEY and CDR2 is SMNVEV (reference sequence). V was clipped by 3 bases and J by 2 bases, with 11 bases between them. CDR3 bases: TGTGCCAGCAGTTTCGGGGCAGGGGCCTACGAGCAGTACTTC. This codes for CASSFGAGAYEQYF.

This clone was seen once. This chain joins TRBV30 and TRBJ2-2, with D uncertain. This CDR3 contains 15 residues. The V end lost 0 bases, the J end lost 5 bases, and 13 bases lay between the germline ends. Looked up from germline, CDR1 is GTSNPN and CDR2 is SVGIG (reference sequence). CDR3 region: CAWSVHLSGTGELFF. The CDR3 DNA reads TGTGCCTGGAGTGTACATTTGAGTGGGACCGGGGAGCTGTTTTTT.